This T cell receptor beta chain was documented in a study of T cells in Graves' hyperthyroidism and ophthalmopathy. Across the whole study: Blood from the periphery was taken at initial diagnosis, before any treatment. Whole-study findings and limits: Through a model of 13 V-J features, ophthalmopathy was separated from stable hyperthyroidism.

This clonotype came up a few times. The antigen is unknown. Mismatch with germline at one junction end may stem from a read error. RNA transcripts provided the source from which TCR beta CDR3 regions were amplified. TCR CDR3 underwent first-round RT-PCR with the HTBI primer set. TCRdb itself ran the multiplex PCR reads through MiXCR, one entry per CDR3 protein. The data show about 300,000 distinct CDR3 sequences, with approximately 18% seen just once and less than 45% held by the top ten. The germline gives CDR1 MNHEY, CDR2 SMNVEV (reference sequence). The length of the CDR3 is 14 residues. This clonotype originated in a man aged 45-65 years with Graves' ophthalmopathy. The chain uses TRBV27 and TRBJ1-1; D is possibly TRBD1 (5 bases). The sequenced sample consisted of blood. CDR3 nucleotide sequence: TGTGCCTGCAGTTTGGGGCAGATCAACACTGAAGCTTTCTTT. Its translation: CACSLGQINTEAFF.